This TCR beta chain was identified during a study of STAT5B mutations in CD4+ large granular lymphocyte leukemia. Findings and limits, study-wide: Patient CD4-sorted repertoires stayed more clonal than healthy ones after leukemic-clone removal. Compared with healthy controls (2/35), patient top clones favored TRBV06 (8/27).

On this clone: What it recognizes is unknown.

The CDR3 contains 17 residues. V dropped 4 bases and J dropped 3 bases, with 22 bases sitting between them. CDR1 is PRHDT, CDR2 FYEKMQ, per germline (reference sequence). Sequencing was at survey level. Assay used: immunoSEQ multiplex PCR; TCRdb lists only in-frame clones, some missing. The sample holds approximately 35,000 clones, 68% seen once. This chain links TRBV13 with TRBJ2-7, with D unclear. The TCR comes from a human donor in good health. The sequencing input was CD4+ T cells from blood buffy coats. The chain's CDR3 is CASSSRRLMDEDYEQYF. CDR3 coding DNA: TGTGCCAGCAGCTCACGTCGCCTGATGGACGAGGACTACGAGCAGTACTTC.